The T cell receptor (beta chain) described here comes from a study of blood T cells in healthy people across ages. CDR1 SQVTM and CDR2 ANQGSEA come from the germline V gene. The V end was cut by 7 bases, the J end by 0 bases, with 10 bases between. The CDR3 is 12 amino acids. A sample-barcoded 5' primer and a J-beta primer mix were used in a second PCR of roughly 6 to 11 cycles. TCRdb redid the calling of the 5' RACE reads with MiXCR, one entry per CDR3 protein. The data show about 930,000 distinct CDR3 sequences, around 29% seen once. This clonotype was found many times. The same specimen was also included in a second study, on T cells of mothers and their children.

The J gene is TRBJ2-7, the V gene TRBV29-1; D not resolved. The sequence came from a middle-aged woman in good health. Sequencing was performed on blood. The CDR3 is CSATALSYEQYF. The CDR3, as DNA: TGCAGCGCCACGGCTCTCTCCTACGAGCAGTACTTC.